The present entry profiles one T cell receptor (beta chain) with its context. CDR1 and CDR2 from the germline V gene are MNHEY and SMNVEV (reference sequence). With 8 bases removed from V and 2 bases from J, the gap between germline ends came to 12 bases. This CDR3 is built from 14 residues. Repertoires were generated with immunoSEQ multiplex PCR, while TCRdb's copy carries only in-frame clones and drops some. This table holds tens of thousands of clones, around 80% found once. This sample was taken from a study of blood T cell repertoires in COVID-19. The wider study: The United States, Italy and Spain were the sources of the acute and convalescent COVID-19 samples. In each case, the material was cDNA or gDNA derived from T cells, B-cell-depleted T cells, or PBMCs.

The chain links TRBV27 to TRBJ1-4; possibly TRBD1 for D (5 bases). Sequencing input: peripheral blood. This clonotype was sampled from a man between 60 and 75 years old with acute or convalescent COVID-19. The CDR3 spells CASQGSGTNEKLFF. CDR3 sequence (DNA): TGTGCCAGCCAGGGCAGCGGGACTAATGAAAAACTGTTTTTT.